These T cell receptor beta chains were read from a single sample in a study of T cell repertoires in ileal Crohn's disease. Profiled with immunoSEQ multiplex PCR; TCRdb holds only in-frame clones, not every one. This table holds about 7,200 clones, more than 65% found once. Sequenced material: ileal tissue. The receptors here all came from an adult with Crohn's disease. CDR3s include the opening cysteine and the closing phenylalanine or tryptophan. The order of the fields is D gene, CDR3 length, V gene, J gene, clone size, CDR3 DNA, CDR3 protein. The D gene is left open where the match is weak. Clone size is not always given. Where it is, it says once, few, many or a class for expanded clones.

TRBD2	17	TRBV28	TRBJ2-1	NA	TGTGCCAGCAGTTTCCAGTCGGGAGGGCCCCCCTACAATGAGCAGTTCTTC	CASSFQSGGPPYNEQFF
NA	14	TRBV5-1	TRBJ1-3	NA	TGCGCCAGCAGCTTGGGGGCCTCTGGAAACACCATATATTTT	CASSLGASGNTIYF
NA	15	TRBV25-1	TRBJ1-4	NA	TGTGCCAGCAGTGAATCTGGGGGGTTTGAGAAAAAACTGTTTTTT	CASSESGGFEKKLFF
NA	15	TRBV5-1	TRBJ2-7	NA	TGCGCCAGCAGCTCAATCGACAAATCCCCCTACGAGCAGTACTTC	CASSSIDKSPYEQYF
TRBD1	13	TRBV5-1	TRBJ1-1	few	TGCGCCAGCAGCCAAGGGACAGGGGAAGAAGCTTTCTTT	CASSQGTGEEAFF
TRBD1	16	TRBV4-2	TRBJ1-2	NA	TGTGCCAGCAGCCAAGATTCGACAGGGGAATGGAATGGCTACACCTTC	CASSQDSTGEWNGYTF
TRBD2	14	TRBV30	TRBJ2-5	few	TGTGCCTGGAGTGGATTAGCGGGGGGGGAGACCCAGTACTTC	CAWSGLAGGETQYF
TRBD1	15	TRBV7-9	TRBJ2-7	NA	TGTGCCAGCAGCCCGTGGCGGGACAGGGCCTACGAGCAGTACTTC	CASSPWRDRAYEQYF
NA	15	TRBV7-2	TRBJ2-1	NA	TGTGCCAGCAGCTTAGACGGGAGTCGTATTAATGAGCAGTTCTTC	CASSLDGSRINEQFF
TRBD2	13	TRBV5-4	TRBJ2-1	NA	TGTGCCAGCAGCTTGGCGGGAGGAAATGAGCAGTTCTTC	CASSLAGGNEQFF
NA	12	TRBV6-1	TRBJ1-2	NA	TGTGCCAGCGAGGTGGGACTTGGGGGCTACACCTTC	CASEVGLGGYTF
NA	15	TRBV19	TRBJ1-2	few	TGTGCCAGTAGTACCTACCTAAGGGACACCTATGGCTACACCTTC	CASSTYLRDTYGYTF
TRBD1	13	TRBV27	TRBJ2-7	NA	TGTGCCAGCAGTTTCGCAGGGGGAAACGAGCAGTACTTC	CASSFAGGNEQYF